This is a list of T cell receptor beta chains from one sample in a study of T cell changes during pregnancy in multiple sclerosis. Generated by immunoSEQ multiplex PCR, the TCRdb table keeps only in-frame clones and is missing some. Among some 46,000 clones listed, 92% were seen once. The material was CD4+ T cells from peripheral blood mononuclear cells, obtained after pregnancy. All receptors come from a female donor with multiple sclerosis, enrolled in a pregnancy study. Each CDR3 is given with its conserved first and last residue. D genes are given only for firm matches. Part of the rows lack a size; the others show once, few, many or a class for expanded clones.

D gene	clone size	V gene	J gene	CDR3 protein	CDR3 DNA
TRBD2	.	TRBV5-4	TRBJ2-5	CASSLRTSGQETQYF	TGTGCCAGCAGCCTCCGGACTAGCGGCCAAGAGACCCAGTACTTC
TRBD2	.	TRBV11-2	TRBJ2-7	CASSPAGALSYEQYF	TGTGCCAGCAGCCCAGCGGGAGCCTTATCCTACGAGCAGTACTTC
TRBD2	.	TRBV4-3	TRBJ2-3	CASSQEGLAGTDTQYF	TGCGCCAGCAGCCAAGAAGGACTAGCGGGCACAGATACGCAGTATTTT
.	.	TRBV6-5	TRBJ1-2	CASSLSGERGYTF	TGTGCCAGCAGTTTATCAGGGGAGCGCGGCTACACCTTC
TRBD2	.	TRBV5-6	TRBJ2-7	CASSPGLADSYEQYF	TGTGCCAGCAGCCCAGGACTAGCGGACTCCTACGAGCAGTACTTC
.	.	TRBV10-3	TRBJ2-2	CAISRGGSGAGELFF	TGTGCCATCAGTCGGGGCGGTTCGGGGGCCGGGGAGCTGTTTTTT
.	.	TRBV28	TRBJ1-2	CASSLGAGNYGYTF	TGTGCCAGCAGCTTAGGTGCAGGGAACTATGGCTACACCTTC
.	once	TRBV11-2	TRBJ1-1	CASSLRVNTEAFF	TGTGCCAGCAGCTTACGGGTGAACACTGAAGCTTTCTTT
TRBD1	.	TRBV5-1	TRBJ2-3	CASSLRGLGTDTQYF	TGCGCCAGCAGCCTCAGGGGGCTAGGCACAGATACGCAGTATTTT
.	.	TRBV6-1	TRBJ1-1	CASSEGAGGANTEAFF	TGTGCCAGCAGTGAAGGGGCGGGGGGAGCGAACACTGAAGCTTTCTTT
.	.	TRBV29-1	TRBJ2-6	CSVEGSSFASGANVLTF	TGCAGCGTTGAAGGGAGTTCCTTCGCCTCTGGGGCCAACGTCCTGACTTTC
TRBD1	.	TRBV10-3	TRBJ2-2	CAISTRGQLTNTGELFF	TGTGCCATCAGTACCAGGGGGCAACTGACAAACACCGGGGAGCTGTTTTTT
.	.	TRBV28	TRBJ2-1	CASRAVGNNEQFF	TGTGCCAGCAGGGCGGTTGGTAACAATGAGCAGTTCTTC
.	.	TRBV7-9	TRBJ1-2	CASSGESGHGYTF	TGTGCCAGCAGCGGAGAGAGTGGCCATGGCTACACCTTC
.	.	TRBV6-4	TRBJ1-5	CASSDSIIEPYSNQPQHF	TGTGCCAGCAGTGACTCGATTATTGAGCCCTATAGCAATCAGCCCCAGCATTTT